This TCR beta chain was captured by sequencing in a study of blood T cells in healthy people across ages. Note on this clonotype: Its antigen is still unknown.

Whole-study results and caveats: Naive CD4+ cells and diversity were both higher in long-lived donors than in aged donors.

A J-beta primer mix and a sample-barcoded 5' primer were used in a second PCR of roughly 6 to 11 cycles. In TCRdb, the 5' RACE reads were re-called with MiXCR into one record per CDR3 protein. The table records roughly 680,000 distinct CDR3 sequences, under 65% of them present only once. CDR3 length: 12 residues. Germline V gene sequence: CDR1 SQVTM, CDR2 ANQGSEA. V usage is TRBV29-1 and J usage is TRBJ2-7; D tentatively fits TRBD1 or TRBD2 (6 bases each). The J call is doubtful: the DNA matches TRBJ2-5 better. The receptor's source is a woman older than 75 in good health. Sequencing was performed on blood. The CDR3 loop is CSVTGASETQYF. The CDR3 coding sequence is TGCAGCGTAACGGGGGCCTCAGAGACCCAGTACTTC.